One and the same sample provided the 4 T cell receptor beta chains below, sequenced in a study of T cells in Graves' hyperthyroidism and ophthalmopathy. RNA transcripts were the template for amplifying TCR beta CDR3 regions. First-round RT-PCR targeting the TCR CDR3 was performed with the HTBI primer set. Each CDR3 protein gets one entry after TCRdb re-called the multiplex PCR reads with MiXCR. The table shows around 400,000 distinct CDR3 sequences, with just under 25% occurring only once. The sequenced material came from blood. These receptors all come from a man aged 50-59 years with Graves' hyperthyroidism.

The chain carries TRBV7-2 and TRBJ2-7, with a tentative D call TRBD2 (6 bases). Trimming took 4 bases from V and 1 from J, leaving 17 bases between them. Germline CDR1 is SGHTA and CDR2 is FQGNSA. The CDR3 covers 16 residues. CDR3: CASSSNPTGSSYEQYF. CDR3 coding DNA: TGTGCCAGCAGCTCGAACCCCACCGGGAGTTCCTACGAGCAGTACTTC.

The DNA of the CDR3 is TGCAGCGACAGTCCGGGCCCCCGCTCTGGAAACACCATATATTTT. It encodes CSDSPGPRSGNTIYF. The chain carries TRBV20-1 and TRBJ1-3; possible D gene TRBD1, 5 bases. The CDR3 sequence is 15 residues long. Germline CDR1 is DFQATT and CDR2 is SNEGSKA (reference sequence).

This chain connects TRBV12-5 to TRBJ1-5, with D uncertain. Trimming removed 6 bases from V and 4 bases from J, with 10 bases in between. Germline V CDR1 and CDR2: LGHNT, FRNRAP. The CDR3 sequence is 13 residues long. This CDR3 reads CASGRRINQPQHF. DNA of the CDR3: TGTGCTAGTGGACGGAGAATAAATCAGCCCCAGCATTTT.

V usage is TRBV4-1 and J usage is TRBJ1-1; D is perhaps TRBD1 (6 bases). The V end lost 0 bases, the J end lost 5 bases, and 10 bases lay between the germline ends. There are 14 residues in the CDR3. Germline CDR1 is MGHRA and CDR2 is YSYEKL. The CDR3 loop is CASSQEGGGTEAFF. CDR3 sequence (DNA): TGCGCCAGCAGCCAAGAAGGGGGTGGTACTGAAGCTTTCTTT.